This TCR beta chain was captured by sequencing in a study of shared clonotypes between healthy human individuals. The CDR3 is 12 amino acids. Germline V gene lookup returns CDR1 MNHEY and CDR2 SVGAGI. Trimming took 8 bases from V and 6 from J, leaving 8 bases between them. Points on this clone: Other DNA sequences from this sample encode an identical CDR3 as well.

Evenly divided among several immunoSEQ plates was the genomic DNA of each subset. Repertoires were generated with immunoSEQ multiplex PCR, while TCRdb's copy carries only in-frame clones and drops some. In the table there are about 2 million clones, about 95% of which are singletons. This TCR came from a man younger than 30 in good health. Sequences were obtained from naive CD4+ T cells sorted from blood. The sample's subset: CD45RA+ positively selected. This sequence joins TRBV6-5 and TRBJ1-6; D is uncertain. In nucleotides, the CDR3 is TGTGCCAGCTCACTCCGTAATTCACCCCTCCACTTT. Residues: CASSLRNSPLHF.